These 24 T cell receptor beta chains came from one sample sequenced in a study of OX40 agonist ivuxolimab in advanced cancers. Here immunoSEQ multiplex PCR was the method, and the copy in TCRdb shows in-frame clones only, minus some. The sample lists around 100,000 clones, 75% to 95% occurring once. The sequencing here drew on CD4+ or CD8+ T cells sorted from blood, taken in a trial of the OX40 agonist ivuxolimab. These receptors were taken from an adult with an advanced solid tumor such as melanoma, head and neck, liver or kidney cancer.

This clone has just one count. The rearrangement uses TRBV6-6 and TRBJ2-4; D is unresolved. The CDR3 is made up of 16 amino acids. Trimming shortened V by 6 bases and J by 0 bases, and 15 bases separated the two germline ends. Germline-derived CDR1 and CDR2 are MNHNY and SVGAGI (reference sequence). CDR3 sequence: CASRIMGSLAKNIQYF. The CDR3 nucleotides are TGTGCCAGCAGGATCATGGGGTCGCTAGCCAAAAACATTCAGTACTTC.

The chain has TRBV6-5 and TRBJ1-2, with D perhaps TRBD1 (6 bases). Germline assignment: CDR1 MNHEY and CDR2 SVGAGI. This CDR3 spans 13 amino acids. V was pared by 6 bases and J by 2 bases, with 10 bases between. The CDR3 sequence: CASRRDKNYGYTF. The DNA for the CDR3 is TGTGCCAGCAGGAGGGACAAGAACTATGGCTACACCTTC.

Note on this clone: The sample contains more than one DNA sequence encoding this CDR3. The chain employs TRBV7-3 and TRBJ2-2; 13 bases map to TRBD2. The CDR3 covers 15 residues. V was clipped by 5 bases and J by 5 bases; unmatched bases: 2. Looked up from germline, CDR1 is SGHTA and CDR2 is FQGTGA. CDR3 coding DNA: TGTGCCAGCAGCCTGGGACTAGCGGGAACCGGGGAGCTGTTTTTT. Protein product: CASSLGLAGTGELFF.

The J gene is TRBJ2-5, the V gene TRBV6-5; 7 nucleotides match TRBD2. This CDR3 spans 12 amino acids. V gave up 8 bases and J gave up 4 bases; unmatched junction bases: 4. The V gene's germline CDR1 is MNHEY and CDR2 SVGAGI. The CDR3 nucleotides are TGTGCCAGCTGGAGGGAGGGAGAGACCCAGTACTTC. It specifies CASWREGETQYF.

The chain has TRBV30 and TRBJ2-1; D call uncertain. V lost 2 bases and J lost 5, with 13 bases in between. The CDR3 consists of 14 residues. The V gene's germline CDR1 is GTSNPN and CDR2 SVGIG (reference sequence). CDR3: CAWSPRATNNEQFF. In DNA form, the CDR3 reads TGTGCCTGGAGTCCACGAGCTACTAACAATGAGCAGTTCTTC.

This rearrangement joins TRBV6-6 to TRBJ2-2; TRBD1 aligns across 7 bases. V shed 7 bases, J shed 4 bases, and the junction held 9 bases outside the gene matches. Germline loops: CDR1 MNHNY, CDR2 SVGAGI (reference sequence). The CDR3 spans 15 residues. CDR3 sequence reads: CASILTGYTTGELFF. The DNA of the CDR3 is TGTGCCAGCATCCTGACAGGGTATACCACCGGGGAGCTGTTTTTT.

The chain has TRBV7-2 and TRBJ2-1, with 10 bases identical to TRBD2. Germline assignment: CDR1 SGHTA and CDR2 FQGNSA. The CDR3 is 16 residues long. V shed 2 bases and J 10 bases; nucleotides not matched to a gene: 11. DNA for the CDR3: TGTGCCAGCAGCTTAAGGGGCGGTAGCGGGAGGTCCGAGCAGTTCTTC. As protein: CASSLRGGSGRSEQFF.

This chain links TRBV5-1 with TRBJ2-6; 8 bases are shared with TRBD2. With V trimmed by 4 bases and J by 0 bases, 3 bases remained unmatched. Germline CDR1 reads SGHRS; CDR2 reads YFSETQ. The CDR3 sequence is 16 residues long. The CDR3 coding sequence is TGCGCCAGCAGCCAGCGGGAGTACTCTGGGGCCAACGTCCTGACTTTC. This codes for CASSQREYSGANVLTF. Full variable domain (outside the CDR3, taken from reference TRBV5-1 and TRBJ2-6): KAGVTQTPRYLIKTRGQQVTLSCSPISGHRSVSWYQQTPGQGLQFLFEYFSETQRNKGNFPGRFSGRQFSNSRSEMNVSTLELGDSALYLCASSQREYSGANVLTFGAGSRLTVL.

J is TRBJ2-1 and V is TRBV15; perhaps TRBD2 as D (5 bases). This CDR3 comprises 15 residues. With 7 bases removed from V and 3 bases from J, the gap between germline ends came to 16 bases. Germline V gene sequence: CDR1 LNHNV, CDR2 YYDKDF (reference sequence). The CDR3 spells CATNTGPGVYNEQFF. The CDR3 nucleotides read TGTGCCACCAACACCGGGCCCGGGGTCTACAATGAGCAGTTCTTC.

V and J are TRBV28 and TRBJ1-1; maybe TRBD1 (5 bases). The V end lost 6 bases, the J end lost 6 bases, and 11 bases lay between the germline ends. The CDR3 covers 12 residues. In germline, CDR1 is MDHEN, CDR2 SYDVKM. The DNA of the CDR3 is TGTGCCAGCAGATCAGGGTATTCTGAAGCTTTCTTT. It specifies CASRSGYSEAFF.

This sequence joins TRBV10-3 and TRBJ2-3; 9 bases match TRBD2. V lost 1 base to trimming and J lost 5 bases; unmatched junction nucleotides: 7. Germline V lookup: CDR1 ENHRY, CDR2 SYGVKD. There are 16 residues in the CDR3. The CDR3 reads CAISEFASGIKDTQYF. In DNA form, the CDR3 reads TGTGCCATCAGTGAGTTCGCTAGCGGGATTAAAGATACGCAGTATTTT.

The DNA for the CDR3 is TGTGCCAGCAGCCGAACGGTCACCGGGGAGCTGTTTTTT. It is translated as CASSRTVTGELFF. The chain has TRBV7-3 and TRBJ2-2; no clear D. Trimming took off 5 bases at V and 4 bases at J, with 8 bases between the two ends. This CDR3 has 13 residues. CDR1 SGHTA and CDR2 FQGTGA come from the germline V gene.

The V gene is TRBV19, the J gene TRBJ1-2; 10 bases match TRBD1. With 5 bases clipped from V and 3 bases from J, the junction kept 3 bases outside the gene matches. The CDR3 sequence is 14 residues long. The germline V gene encodes CDR1 LNHDA and CDR2 SQIVND (reference sequence). The CDR3 nucleotides read TGTGCCAGTAGTCCGGACAGGGGGGACTATGGCTACACCTTC. Translated: CASSPDRGDYGYTF. Complete variable domain (other parts from reference TRBV19 and TRBJ1-2): DGGITQSPKYLFRKEGQNVTLSCEQNLNHDAMYWYRQDPGQGLRLIYYSQIVNDFQKGDIAEGYSVSREKKESFPLTVTSAQKNPTAFYLCASSPDRGDYGYTFGSGTRLTVV.

The gene calls are TRBV9 and TRBJ2-5; a possible D gene is TRBD2 (5 bases). This CDR3 has 16 amino acids. Trimming took off 0 bases at V and 6 bases at J, with 18 bases between the two ends. Germline V gene data show CDR1 as SGDLS and CDR2 as YYNGEE. CDR3 DNA: TGTGCCAGCAGCGTAGGGGGAGCGGAAGGGCCGAAGACCCAGTACTTC. Protein: CASSVGGAEGPKTQYF. The full variable domain, rest sourced from reference TRBV9 and TRBJ2-5, is DSGVTQTPKHLITATGQRVTLRCSPRSGDLSVYWYQQSLDQGLQFLIQYYNGEERAKGNILERFSAQQFPDLHSELNLSSLELGDSALYFCASSVGGAEGPKTQYFGPGTRLLVL.

This clone turned up a few times. The chain uses TRBV7-8 and TRBJ1-5, with TRBD1 matching over 9 bases. CDR3 length equals 15 residues. CDR1 is SGHVS, CDR2 FQNEAQ, per germline. V shed 6 bases, J shed 7 bases, and the junction held 10 bases outside the gene matches. In DNA form, the CDR3 reads TGTGCCAGCAGTCTGAGGGACAGGGCTCGCCAGCCCCAGCATTTT. Protein: CASSLRDRARQPQHF.

This chain joins TRBV7-6 and TRBJ1-5; perhaps TRBD1 as D (6 bases). V gave up 0 bases and J gave up 5 bases, with 11 bases separating them. This CDR3 contains 15 residues. The germline gives CDR1 SGHVS, CDR2 FNYEAQ. The CDR3 coding sequence is TGTGCCAGCAGCTTAGCCCCAGGGGCTCATCAGCCCCAGCATTTT. Its translation: CASSLAPGAHQPQHF.

The chain uses TRBV7-9 and TRBJ2-5, with TRBD2 matching over 8 bases. The V and J ends lost 5 bases and 5 bases, in that order; junction bases with no gene match: 10. Germline CDR1 SEHNR, CDR2 FQNEAQ (reference sequence). The CDR3 extends over 15 amino acids. The CDR3 DNA reads as TGTGCCAGCAGCCGTAAAGCGGGAGCAGGGGAGACCCAGTACTTC. It specifies CASSRKAGAGETQYF.

The chain carries TRBV5-1 and TRBJ2-3, with TRBD2 identical over 10 bases. CDR3 length equals 16 residues. The germline gives CDR1 SGHRS, CDR2 YFSETQ. Unmatched junction bases numbered 11, after V lost 4 bases and J lost 6 bases. CDR3 coding DNA: TGCGCCAGCAGCCTGGGACTAGCGTTCAGCGGGGATACGCAGTATTTT. Encoded protein: CASSLGLAFSGDTQYF.

This clone was observed a handful of times. The chain joins TRBV7-9 to TRBJ2-5; 7 bases line up with TRBD2. With 5 bases clipped from V and 5 bases from J, the junction kept 8 bases outside the gene matches. CDR1 SEHNR and CDR2 FQNEAQ come from the germline V gene (reference sequence). The CDR3 runs to 14 residues. The chain's CDR3 is CASSASGSGETQYF. The CDR3 nucleotides read TGTGCCAGCAGCGCTAGCGGATCTGGGGAGACCCAGTACTTC.

CDR3 DNA sequence: TGCAGCGTTGGGAAAGGGAACTATGGCTACACCTTC. This sequence encodes CSVGKGNYGYTF. This rearrangement joins TRBV29-1 to TRBJ1-2; D remains ambiguous. This CDR3 region has 12 residues. The germline gives CDR1 SQVTM, CDR2 ANQGSEA. V shed 4 bases and J shed 2 bases, with 8 bases lying between them.

V gene TRBV25-1 combines with J gene TRBJ1-2; 7 nucleotides align to TRBD1. V lost 4 bases and J lost 8; bases outside the gene matches: 4. This CDR3 spans 12 amino acids. CDR1 MGHDK and CDR2 SYGVNS come from the germline V gene. CDR3 sequence (DNA): TGTGCCAGCAGTGGACAGGGCCGCGGCTACACCTTC. Its translation: CASSGQGRGYTF.

The chain carries TRBV2 and TRBJ2-2; D may be TRBD1 (5 bases). Deletions cut 6 bases from V and 3 bases from J, with 8 bases between. Germline-derived CDR1 and CDR2 are SNHLY and FYNNEI. The CDR3 spans 13 residues. CDR3 sequence reads: CASSPTDTGELFF. In DNA form, the CDR3 reads TGTGCCAGCAGCCCGACAGACACCGGGGAGCTGTTTTTT.

The chain has TRBV2 and TRBJ1-4; D unclear. The CDR3 sequence is 14 residues long. Trimming stripped 6 bases from V and 5 bases from J, with 13 bases between. CDR1 is SNHLY and CDR2 is FYNNEI in the germline V gene. CDR3 in DNA: TGTGCCAGCAGCCCGGACCGCCAAAATGAAAAACTGTTTTTT. Its translation is CASSPDRQNEKLFF. Filled out from reference TRBV2 and TRBJ1-4, the complete variable domain reads EPEVTQTPSHQVTQMGQEVILRCVPISNHLYFYWYRQILGQKVEFLVSFYNNEISEKSEIFDDQFSVERPDGSNFTLKIRSTKLEDSAMYFCASSPDRQNEKLFFGSGTQLSVL.

CDR3 region: CASSSQGGNTGELFF. As DNA, the CDR3 is TGTGCCAGCAGCTCCCAGGGAGGGAACACCGGGGAGCTGTTTTTT. The chain links TRBV7-3 to TRBJ2-2; TRBD2 might be the D (6 bases). Germline V CDR1 and CDR2: SGHTA, FQGTGA. The V gene lost 4 bases and the J gene lost 1 base, with 10 bases spanning the gap. CDR3 length: 15 residues. Filled out from reference TRBV7-3 and TRBJ2-2, the complete variable domain reads GAGVSQTPSNKVTEKGKYVELRCDPISGHTALYWYRQSLGQGPEFLIYFQGTGAADDSGLPNDRFFAVRPEGSVSTLKIQRTERGDSAVYLCASSSQGGNTGELFFGEGSRLTVL.